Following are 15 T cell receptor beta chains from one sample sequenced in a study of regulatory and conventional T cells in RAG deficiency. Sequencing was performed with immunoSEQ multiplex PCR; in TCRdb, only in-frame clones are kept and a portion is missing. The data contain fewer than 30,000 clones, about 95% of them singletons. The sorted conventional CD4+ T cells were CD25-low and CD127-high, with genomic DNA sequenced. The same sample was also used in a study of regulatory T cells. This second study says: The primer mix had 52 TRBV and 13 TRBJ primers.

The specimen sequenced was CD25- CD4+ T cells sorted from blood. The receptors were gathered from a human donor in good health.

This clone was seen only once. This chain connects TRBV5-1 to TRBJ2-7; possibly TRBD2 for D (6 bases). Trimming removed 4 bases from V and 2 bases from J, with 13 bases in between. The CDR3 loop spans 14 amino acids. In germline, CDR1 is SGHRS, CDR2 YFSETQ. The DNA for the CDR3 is TGCGCCAGCAGCGCGGGGACCTCTACCTACGAGCAGTACTTC. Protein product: CASSAGTSTYEQYF.

The CDR3 is CAISEGANEQYF. CDR3 nucleotide sequence: TGTGCCATCAGTGAGGGGGCCAACGAGCAGTACTTC. The V and J genes are TRBV10-3 and TRBJ2-7; D might be TRBD1 (5 bases). Between the trimmed V and J ends, which lost 2 bases and 5 bases, there was a span of 7 bases. The CDR3 totals 12 residues. The V gene's germline CDR1 is ENHRY and CDR2 SYGVKD.

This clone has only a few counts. The chain's CDR3 is CASGTLQGASGNTIYF. In DNA form, the CDR3 reads TGTGCCAGTGGAACATTACAGGGCGCCTCTGGAAACACCATATATTTT. The chain carries TRBV19 and TRBJ1-3; tentatively, D is TRBD1 (6 bases). This CDR3 comprises 16 residues. In germline, CDR1 is LNHDA, CDR2 SQIVND (reference sequence). V gave up 8 bases and J gave up 0 bases, with 17 bases separating them. The full variable domain, completed using reference TRBV19 and TRBJ1-3, is DGGITQSPKYLFRKEGQNVTLSCEQNLNHDAMYWYRQDPGQGLRLIYYSQIVNDFQKGDIAEGYSVSREKKESFPLTVTSAQKNPTAFYLCASGTLQGASGNTIYFGEGSWLTVV.

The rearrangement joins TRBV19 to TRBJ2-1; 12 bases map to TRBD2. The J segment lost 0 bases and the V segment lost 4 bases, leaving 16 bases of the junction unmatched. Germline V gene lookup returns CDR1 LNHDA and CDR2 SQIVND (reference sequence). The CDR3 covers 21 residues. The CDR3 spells CASSKKTGTSGSPTSYNEQFF. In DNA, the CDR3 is TGTGCCAGTAGTAAAAAGACCGGGACTAGCGGGTCACCGACCTCCTACAATGAGCAGTTCTTC.

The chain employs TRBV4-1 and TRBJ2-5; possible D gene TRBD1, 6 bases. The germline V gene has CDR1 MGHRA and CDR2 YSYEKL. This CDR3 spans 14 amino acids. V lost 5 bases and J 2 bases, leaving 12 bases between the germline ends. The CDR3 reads CASSNNRVQETQYF. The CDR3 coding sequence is TGCGCCAGCAGCAACAACAGGGTACAAGAGACCCAGTACTTC.

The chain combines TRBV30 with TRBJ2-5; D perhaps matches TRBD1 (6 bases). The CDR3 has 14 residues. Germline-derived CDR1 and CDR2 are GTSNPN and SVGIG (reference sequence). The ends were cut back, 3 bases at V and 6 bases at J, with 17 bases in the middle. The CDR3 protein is CAWRKERGMKTQYF. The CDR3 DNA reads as TGTGCCTGGAGGAAGGAAAGGGGGATGAAGACCCAGTACTTC.

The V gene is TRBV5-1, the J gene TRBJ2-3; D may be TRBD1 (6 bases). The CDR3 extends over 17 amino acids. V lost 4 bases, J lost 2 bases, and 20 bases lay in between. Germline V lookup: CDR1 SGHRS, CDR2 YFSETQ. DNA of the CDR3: TGCGCCAGCAGCCGAGAGAGACAGGATGGGTACACAGATACGCAGTATTTT. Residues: CASSRERQDGYTDTQYF.

CDR3 amino acids: CASSTRGTYNSPLHF. Here the CDR3 DNA reads TGTGCCAGCAGCACAAGGGGGACATATAATTCACCCCTCCACTTT. The genes are TRBV5-6 and TRBJ1-6; the D gene is possibly TRBD1 (6 bases). The CDR3 runs to 15 residues. Trimming cost V 4 bases and J 4 bases, with 12 bases left between them. Germline CDR1 SGHDT, CDR2 YYEEEE.

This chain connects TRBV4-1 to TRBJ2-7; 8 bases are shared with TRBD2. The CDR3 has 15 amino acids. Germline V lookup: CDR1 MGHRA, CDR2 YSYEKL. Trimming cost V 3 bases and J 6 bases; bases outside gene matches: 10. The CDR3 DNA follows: TGCGCCAGCAGCCACACCGGGACTAGTATCGTCGAGCAGTACTTC. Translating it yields CASSHTGTSIVEQYF.

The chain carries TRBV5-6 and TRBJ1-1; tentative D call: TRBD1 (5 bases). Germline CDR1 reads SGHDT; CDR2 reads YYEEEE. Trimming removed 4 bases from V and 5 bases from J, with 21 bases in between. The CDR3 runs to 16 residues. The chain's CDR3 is CASSLRHGGGTTEAFF. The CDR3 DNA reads TGTGCCAGCAGCCTAAGGCACGGGGGTGGTACGACTGAAGCTTTCTTT.

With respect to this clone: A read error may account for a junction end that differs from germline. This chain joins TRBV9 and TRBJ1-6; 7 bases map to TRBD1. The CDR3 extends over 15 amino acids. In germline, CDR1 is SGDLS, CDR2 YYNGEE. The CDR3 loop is CASRPIGTEDSPLHF. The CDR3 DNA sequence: TGTGCCAGCAGGCCCATCGGGACAGAGGATTCCCCCCTCCACTTT.

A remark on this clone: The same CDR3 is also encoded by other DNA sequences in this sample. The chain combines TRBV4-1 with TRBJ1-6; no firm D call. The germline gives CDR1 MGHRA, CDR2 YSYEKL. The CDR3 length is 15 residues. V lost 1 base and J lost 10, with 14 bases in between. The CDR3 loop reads CASSQGGRPLSPLHF. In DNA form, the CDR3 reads TGCGCCAGCAGCCAAGGCGGTAGGCCCTTATCACCCCTCCACTTT.

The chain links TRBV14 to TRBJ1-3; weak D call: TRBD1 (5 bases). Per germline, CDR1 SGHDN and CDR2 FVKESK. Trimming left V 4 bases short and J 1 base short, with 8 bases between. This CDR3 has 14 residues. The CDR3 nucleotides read TGTGCCAGCAGCCCGACAGAGTCTGGAAACACCATATATTTT. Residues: CASSPTESGNTIYF.

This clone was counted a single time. In DNA form, the CDR3 reads TGCGCCAGCAGCCTCCGGGACAACTACGAGCAGTACTTC. It is translated as CASSLRDNYEQYF. This chain connects TRBV5-1 to TRBJ2-5, with TRBD1 as a possible D gene (6 bases). The J call may be in error: the DNA end matches TRBJ2-7 better. CDR1 is SGHRS, CDR2 YFSETQ, per germline. This CDR3 has 13 residues.

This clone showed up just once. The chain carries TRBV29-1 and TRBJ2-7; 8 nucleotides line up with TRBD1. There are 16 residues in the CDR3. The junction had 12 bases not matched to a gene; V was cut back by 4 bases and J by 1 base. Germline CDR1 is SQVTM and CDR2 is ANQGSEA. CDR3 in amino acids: CSVGGLQDRASYEQYF. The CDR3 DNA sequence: TGCAGCGTTGGAGGTCTACAGGACAGGGCTTCCTACGAGCAGTACTTC.